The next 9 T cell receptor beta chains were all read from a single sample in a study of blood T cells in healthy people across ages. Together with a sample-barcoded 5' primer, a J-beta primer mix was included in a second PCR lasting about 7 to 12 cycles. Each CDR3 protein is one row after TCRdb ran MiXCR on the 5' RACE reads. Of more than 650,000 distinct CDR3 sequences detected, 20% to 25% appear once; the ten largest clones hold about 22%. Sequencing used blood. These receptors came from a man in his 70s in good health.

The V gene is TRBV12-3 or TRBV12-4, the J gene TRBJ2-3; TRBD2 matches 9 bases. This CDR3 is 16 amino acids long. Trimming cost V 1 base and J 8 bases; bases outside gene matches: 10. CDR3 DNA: TGTGCCAGCAGTTTAGTTGCGGGAGGGCTGGGAGGTACGCAGTATTTT. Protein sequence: CASSLVAGGLGGTQYF.

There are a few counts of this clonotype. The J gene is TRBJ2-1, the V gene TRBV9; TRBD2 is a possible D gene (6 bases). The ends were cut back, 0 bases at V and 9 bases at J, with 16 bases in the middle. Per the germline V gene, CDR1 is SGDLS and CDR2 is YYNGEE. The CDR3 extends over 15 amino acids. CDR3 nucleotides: TGTGCCAGCAGCGTAGCCGGGAGAATGTTGGGTGAGCAGTTCTTC. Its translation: CASSVAGRMLGEQFF.

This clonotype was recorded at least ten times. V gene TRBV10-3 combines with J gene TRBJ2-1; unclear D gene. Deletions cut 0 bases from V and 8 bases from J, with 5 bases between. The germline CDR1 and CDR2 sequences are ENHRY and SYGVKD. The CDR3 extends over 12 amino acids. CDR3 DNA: TGTGCCATCAGTGAGTCGAAGTATGAGCAGTTCTTC. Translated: CAISESKYEQFF.

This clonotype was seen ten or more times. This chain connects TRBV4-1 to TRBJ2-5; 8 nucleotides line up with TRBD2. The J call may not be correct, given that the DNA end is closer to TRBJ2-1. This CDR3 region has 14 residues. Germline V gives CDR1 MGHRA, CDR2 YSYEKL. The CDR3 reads CASSQERKREMQFF. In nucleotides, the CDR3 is TGCGCCAGCAGCCAAGAGAGGAAGCGGGAGATGCAGTTCTTC.

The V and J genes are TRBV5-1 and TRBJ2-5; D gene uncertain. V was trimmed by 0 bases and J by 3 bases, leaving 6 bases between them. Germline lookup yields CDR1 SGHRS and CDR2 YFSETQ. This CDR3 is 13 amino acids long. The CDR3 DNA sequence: TGCGCCAGCAGCTTGGAACAGAAAGAGACCCAGTACTTC. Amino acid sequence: CASSLEQKETQYF.

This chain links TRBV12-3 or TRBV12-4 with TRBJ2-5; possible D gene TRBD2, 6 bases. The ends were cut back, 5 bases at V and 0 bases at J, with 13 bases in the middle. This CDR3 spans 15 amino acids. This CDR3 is CASSEARGYQETQYF. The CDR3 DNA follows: TGTGCCAGCAGTGAGGCTCGGGGGTACCAAGAGACCCAGTACTTC.

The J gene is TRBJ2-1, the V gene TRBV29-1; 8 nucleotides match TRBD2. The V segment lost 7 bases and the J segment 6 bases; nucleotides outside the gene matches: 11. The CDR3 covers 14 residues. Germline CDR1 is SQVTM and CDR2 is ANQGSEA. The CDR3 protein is CSDRPSGSRNEQFF. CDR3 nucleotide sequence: TGCAGCGACCGGCCCAGCGGGAGCCGCAATGAGCAGTTCTTC.

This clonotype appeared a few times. As DNA, the CDR3 is TGCGCCAGCAGCTCCCCGGACAGGGGAGCGAAGGGCTACACCTTC. Its protein is CASSSPDRGAKGYTF. This chain uses TRBV5-1 with TRBJ1-2; 9 bases are shared with TRBD1. Germline-derived CDR1 and CDR2 are SGHRS and YFSETQ. This CDR3 region has 15 residues. J was trimmed by 8 bases and V by 3 bases; bases with no gene match: 11.

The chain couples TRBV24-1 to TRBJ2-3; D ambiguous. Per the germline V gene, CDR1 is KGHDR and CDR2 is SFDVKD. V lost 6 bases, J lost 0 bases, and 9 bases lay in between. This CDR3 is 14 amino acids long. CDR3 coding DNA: TGTGCCACCAGTCTTGGATCGAGCACAGATACGCAGTATTTT. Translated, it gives CATSLGSSTDTQYF.